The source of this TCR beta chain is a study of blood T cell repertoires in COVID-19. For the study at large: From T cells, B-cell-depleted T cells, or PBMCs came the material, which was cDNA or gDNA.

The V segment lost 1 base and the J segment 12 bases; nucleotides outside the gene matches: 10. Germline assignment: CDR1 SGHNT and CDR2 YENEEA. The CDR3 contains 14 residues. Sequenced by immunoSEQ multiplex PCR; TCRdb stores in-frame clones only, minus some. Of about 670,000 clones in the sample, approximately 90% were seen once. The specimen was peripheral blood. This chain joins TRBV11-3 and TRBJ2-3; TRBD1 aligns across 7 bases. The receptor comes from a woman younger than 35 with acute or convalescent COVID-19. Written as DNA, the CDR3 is TGTGCCAGCAGCTTAGGAGGGTGGACAGGCATACAGTATTTT. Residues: CASSLGGWTGIQYF.